What follows are 3 T cell receptor beta chains derived from one specimen sequenced in a study of blood T cell repertoires in COVID-19. The assay was immunoSEQ multiplex PCR, and TCRdb's table has in-frame clones only and misses some. This sample carries approximately 74,000 clones, approximately 80% of them seen once, and the ten largest clones take about 2.5%. The material sequenced was peripheral blood. These receptors were collected from a man older than 75 with active or convalescent COVID-19.

The V gene is TRBV29-1, the J gene TRBJ1-1; 7 nucleotides match TRBD1. The trim removed 2 bases at V and 10 bases at J, leaving 13 bases unmatched. CDR1 is SQVTM, CDR2 ANQGSEA, per germline. This CDR3 has 14 residues. The CDR3 nucleotides are TGCAGCGTTGAACGGGAAGGGGGCGGTAGTGGAGCTTTCTTT. This encodes CSVEREGGGSGAFF.

The rearrangement joins TRBV28 to TRBJ2-5; D gene ambiguous. V shed 4 bases and J shed 5 bases, with 17 bases lying between them. The CDR3 runs 15 residues. CDR1 and CDR2 (germline): MDHEN, SYDVKM. The CDR3 is CASSSVGRNRETQYF. CDR3 DNA sequence: TGTGCCAGCAGTTCGGTGGGCAGGAATAGGGAGACCCAGTACTTC. The variable domain in full, completed from reference TRBV28 and TRBJ2-5, reads DVKVTQSSRYLVKRTGEKVFLECVQDMDHENMFWYRQDPGLGLRLIYFSYDVKMKEKGDIPEGYSVSREKKERFSLILESASTNQTSMYLCASSSVGRNRETQYFGPGTRLLVL.

The CDR3 DNA reads as TGTGCCAGCAGTGGGAGACAGCAAGAGACCCAGTACTTC. Amino acids: CASSGRQQETQYF. The chain links TRBV2 to TRBJ2-5; TRBD1 might be the D (5 bases). V was clipped by 4 bases and J by 2 bases, with 8 bases between them. Germline-derived CDR1 and CDR2 are SNHLY and FYNNEI. The length of the CDR3 is 13 residues.